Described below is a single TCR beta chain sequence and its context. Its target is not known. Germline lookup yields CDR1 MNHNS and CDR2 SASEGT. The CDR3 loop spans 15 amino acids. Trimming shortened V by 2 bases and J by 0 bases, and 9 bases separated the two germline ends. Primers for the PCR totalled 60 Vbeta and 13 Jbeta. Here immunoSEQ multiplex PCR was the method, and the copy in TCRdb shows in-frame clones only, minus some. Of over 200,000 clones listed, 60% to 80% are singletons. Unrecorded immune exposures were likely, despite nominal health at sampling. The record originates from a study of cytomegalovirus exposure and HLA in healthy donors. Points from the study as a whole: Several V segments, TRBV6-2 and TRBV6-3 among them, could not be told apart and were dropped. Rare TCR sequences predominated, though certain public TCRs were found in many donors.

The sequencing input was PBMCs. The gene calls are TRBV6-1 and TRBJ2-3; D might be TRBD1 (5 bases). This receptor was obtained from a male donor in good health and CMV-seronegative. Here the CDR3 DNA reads TGTGCCAGCAGTGAAAGGGGCCCTAGCACAGATACGCAGTATTTT. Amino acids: CASSERGPSTDTQYF.